These T cell receptor beta chains were read from a single sample in a study of T-cell memory formation after mild COVID-19. TCRdb processed the 5' RACE reads anew with MiXCR; each CDR3 protein has one entry. The sample gives hundreds of thousands of distinct CDR3 sequences, 16% of which show up once; 3% to 4.5% is in the top ten. The sequenced sample consisted of PBMCs or a T cell subset sorted from them (not recorded which). These receptors were collected from a man aged 18-30 years who had mild COVID-19 (a few samples of this study predate the infection). Cell type and time point are not known. Each CDR3 is given with its conserved first and last residue. Each record gives: clone size, V gene, D gene, J gene, CDR3 protein, CDR3 DNA. D genes are given only for firm matches. Where a row states a size, it is once, few, many or the class of an expanded clone; other rows omit it.

clone_size: -
v_call: TRBV5-6
d_call: -
j_call: TRBJ1-1
cdr3_aa: CASSVPGDASTEAFF
cdr3_nt: TGTGCCAGCAGCGTTCCAGGGGATGCGAGCACTGAAGCTTTCTTT

clone_size: -
v_call: TRBV24-1
d_call: -
j_call: TRBJ2-3
cdr3_aa: CATRAGDTQYF
cdr3_nt: TGTGCCACCAGGGCCGGCGATACGCAGTATTTT

clone_size: few
v_call: TRBV5-5
d_call: -
j_call: TRBJ2-3
cdr3_aa: CASSLVGSDTQYF
cdr3_nt: TGTGCCAGCAGCTTGGTGGGTTCAGATACGCAGTATTTT

clone_size: -
v_call: TRBV5-1
d_call: -
j_call: TRBJ2-7
cdr3_aa: CASREAGVDYEQYF
cdr3_nt: TGCGCCAGCAGAGAGGCCGGGGTTGACTACGAGCAGTACTTC

clone_size: -
v_call: TRBV2
d_call: -
j_call: TRBJ1-6
cdr3_aa: CASSEESGSPLHF
cdr3_nt: TGTGCCAGCAGTGAAGAGTCTGGCTCACCCCTCCACTTT

clone_size: few
v_call: TRBV12-3/TRBV12-4
d_call: -
j_call: TRBJ1-1
cdr3_aa: CASSFVQANTEAFF
cdr3_nt: TGTGCCAGCAGTTTTGTGCAGGCGAACACTGAAGCTTTCTTT

clone_size: -
v_call: TRBV6-2/TRBV6-3
d_call: TRBD1
j_call: TRBJ1-5
cdr3_aa: CASRTGILSNQPQHF
cdr3_nt: TGTGCCAGCAGGACAGGGATTCTGAGCAATCAGCCCCAGCATTTT

clone_size: -
v_call: TRBV7-2
d_call: TRBD1
j_call: TRBJ1-1
cdr3_aa: CASSLRTGVGTEAFF
cdr3_nt: TGTGCCAGCAGCTTACGGACAGGGGTAGGAACTGAAGCTTTCTTT

clone_size: -
v_call: TRBV7-9
d_call: TRBD1
j_call: TRBJ1-2
cdr3_aa: CASNRDSSGYTF
cdr3_nt: TGTGCCAGCAACCGGGACAGTAGTGGCTACACCTTC

clone_size: -
v_call: TRBV7-9
d_call: TRBD1
j_call: TRBJ1-6
cdr3_aa: CASSPRTGETSPLHF
cdr3_nt: TGTGCCAGCAGTCCTCGGACAGGAGAGACTTCACCCCTCCACTTT

clone_size: many
v_call: TRBV12-3/TRBV12-4
d_call: -
j_call: TRBJ1-1
cdr3_aa: CASSLDNLNTEAFF
cdr3_nt: TGTGCCAGCAGTTTGGACAATTTGAACACTGAAGCTTTCTTT

clone_size: -
v_call: TRBV7-2
d_call: TRBD1
j_call: TRBJ1-6
cdr3_aa: CASSSSPGAGGSPLHF
cdr3_nt: TGTGCCAGCAGCTCCTCGCCGGGGGCAGGGGGTTCACCCCTCCACTTT

clone_size: few
v_call: TRBV2
d_call: -
j_call: TRBJ1-2
cdr3_aa: CASSEDRYYGYTF
cdr3_nt: TGTGCCAGCAGTGAAGACAGATACTATGGCTACACCTTC

clone_size: many
v_call: TRBV27
d_call: TRBD2
j_call: TRBJ2-2
cdr3_aa: CASSLYPSGGRNTGELFF
cdr3_nt: TGTGCCAGCAGTTTATATCCTAGCGGGGGAAGGAACACCGGGGAGCTGTTTTTT

clone_size: -
v_call: TRBV7-3
d_call: TRBD1
j_call: TRBJ1-2
cdr3_aa: CASSLRQGYGYTF
cdr3_nt: TGTGCCAGCAGCCTCCGACAGGGCTATGGCTACACCTTC

clone_size: many
v_call: TRBV5-1
d_call: TRBD1
j_call: TRBJ1-5
cdr3_aa: CASSLGPGQGNQPQHF
cdr3_nt: TGCGCCAGCAGCTTGGGCCCGGGACAGGGGAATCAGCCCCAGCATTTT

clone_size: few
v_call: TRBV6-2/TRBV6-3
d_call: TRBD2
j_call: TRBJ2-3
cdr3_aa: CASQLAGLYGSSTDTQYF
cdr3_nt: TGTGCCAGCCAACTAGCGGGGCTGTATGGTTCCAGCACAGATACGCAGTATTTT

clone_size: few
v_call: TRBV5-1
d_call: TRBD1
j_call: TRBJ2-5
cdr3_aa: CASSIQGVEETQYF
cdr3_nt: TGCGCCAGCAGCATCCAGGGGGTCGAAGAGACCCAGTACTTC

clone_size: -
v_call: TRBV11-2
d_call: TRBD2
j_call: TRBJ2-1
cdr3_aa: CASRSVRTSGVNEQFF
cdr3_nt: TGTGCCAGCAGGTCCGTTAGGACTAGCGGTGTCAATGAGCAGTTCTTC

clone_size: few
v_call: TRBV20-1
d_call: TRBD1
j_call: TRBJ2-1
cdr3_aa: CSARDAEGGDEQFF
cdr3_nt: TGCAGTGCTAGAGATGCGGAAGGGGGCGATGAGCAGTTCTTC

clone_size: many
v_call: TRBV20-1
d_call: -
j_call: TRBJ2-2
cdr3_aa: CSARGPQPGPLFF
cdr3_nt: TGCAGTGCTAGGGGACCGCAGCCGGGCCCGCTGTTTTTT

clone_size: many
v_call: TRBV9
d_call: -
j_call: TRBJ1-5
cdr3_aa: CASSVGVDQPQHF
cdr3_nt: TGTGCCAGCAGCGTAGGGGTGGATCAGCCCCAGCATTTT

clone_size: -
v_call: TRBV5-4
d_call: TRBD2
j_call: TRBJ2-3
cdr3_aa: CASSLSSGGSSTDTQYF
cdr3_nt: TGTGCCAGCAGCCTGTCGAGCGGGGGGTCTAGCACAGATACGCAGTATTTT

clone_size: few
v_call: TRBV4-3
d_call: TRBD2
j_call: TRBJ2-7
cdr3_aa: CASSPGAGGDNEQYF
cdr3_nt: TGCGCCAGCAGCCCCGGGGCGGGGGGTGATAACGAGCAGTACTTC

clone_size: -
v_call: TRBV7-2
d_call: -
j_call: TRBJ1-2
cdr3_aa: CASSPGGTGYTF
cdr3_nt: TGTGCCAGCAGCCCTGGAGGGACCGGCTACACCTTC

clone_size: -
v_call: TRBV11-2
d_call: -
j_call: TRBJ2-6
cdr3_aa: CASGPARGDVLTF
cdr3_nt: TGTGCCAGCGGCCCGGCCAGGGGGGACGTCCTGACTTTC

clone_size: -
v_call: TRBV7-2
d_call: -
j_call: TRBJ1-2
cdr3_aa: CASAPVGLRGYGYTF
cdr3_nt: TGTGCCAGCGCCCCGGTGGGCCTCAGAGGTTATGGCTACACCTTC

clone_size: -
v_call: TRBV11-2
d_call: TRBD1
j_call: TRBJ1-6
cdr3_aa: CASSFDRVNSPLHF
cdr3_nt: TGTGCCAGCAGCTTCGACAGGGTAAATTCACCCCTCCACTTT

clone_size: -
v_call: TRBV7-2
d_call: -
j_call: TRBJ2-2
cdr3_aa: CASTGGPGTGELFF
cdr3_nt: TGTGCCAGCACAGGGGGGCCGGGCACCGGGGAGCTGTTTTTT

clone_size: few
v_call: TRBV19
d_call: TRBD1
j_call: TRBJ1-2
cdr3_aa: CASSIGTGQAGNYGYTF
cdr3_nt: TGTGCCAGTAGTATCGGGACGGGACAGGCCGGTAACTATGGCTACACCTTC

clone_size: few
v_call: TRBV3-1
d_call: -
j_call: TRBJ1-1
cdr3_aa: CASSQGINTEAFF
cdr3_nt: TGTGCCAGCAGCCAAGGGATCAACACTGAAGCTTTCTTT

clone_size: many
v_call: TRBV4-1
d_call: -
j_call: TRBJ1-2
cdr3_aa: CASSQRRDTGPTGYGYTF
cdr3_nt: TGCGCCAGCAGCCAGAGGAGGGATACAGGGCCGACGGGGTATGGCTACACCTTC

clone_size: -
v_call: TRBV2
d_call: TRBD2
j_call: TRBJ2-3
cdr3_aa: CASSAGGAGDTQYF
cdr3_nt: TGTGCCAGCTCCGCCGGGGGGGCCGGTGATACGCAGTATTTT

clone_size: -
v_call: TRBV20-1
d_call: -
j_call: TRBJ2-2
cdr3_aa: CSAPGPTGNTGELFF
cdr3_nt: TGCAGTGCTCCCGGGCCGACAGGGAACACCGGGGAGCTGTTTTTT

clone_size: -
v_call: TRBV11-1
d_call: -
j_call: TRBJ1-1
cdr3_aa: CASTLVHRGEAFF
cdr3_nt: TGTGCCAGCACCTTGGTTCATCGGGGGGAAGCTTTCTTT

clone_size: -
v_call: TRBV18
d_call: -
j_call: TRBJ1-6
cdr3_aa: CASSPGHSPLHF
cdr3_nt: TGTGCCAGCTCACCCGGACACTCACCCCTCCACTTT

clone_size: -
v_call: TRBV5-1
d_call: TRBD1
j_call: TRBJ2-1
cdr3_aa: CASSSTGGYNEQFF
cdr3_nt: TGCGCCAGCAGCTCGACAGGGGGCTACAATGAGCAGTTCTTC

clone_size: few
v_call: TRBV12-3/TRBV12-4
d_call: -
j_call: TRBJ1-2
cdr3_aa: CASSLRPAGYTF
cdr3_nt: TGTGCCAGCAGTCTCAGACCTGCTGGCTACACCTTC

clone_size: few
v_call: TRBV7-2
d_call: TRBD1
j_call: TRBJ2-1
cdr3_aa: CASSLSQGVEQFF
cdr3_nt: TGTGCCAGCAGCTTATCGCAGGGGGTTGAGCAGTTCTTC

clone_size: few
v_call: TRBV29-1
d_call: TRBD2
j_call: TRBJ2-7
cdr3_aa: CSAGGLAGSEQYF
cdr3_nt: TGCAGCGCTGGGGGACTAGCAGGTAGCGAGCAGTACTTC

clone_size: -
v_call: TRBV25-1
d_call: TRBD2
j_call: TRBJ2-3
cdr3_aa: CASGSSGGASDTQYF
cdr3_nt: TGTGCCAGCGGGTCTAGCGGGGGGGCCTCTGATACGCAGTATTTT

clone_size: -
v_call: TRBV28
d_call: -
j_call: TRBJ1-1
cdr3_aa: CASNAGSVNTEAFF
cdr3_nt: TGTGCCAGCAACGCTGGGTCTGTGAACACTGAAGCTTTCTTT

clone_size: few
v_call: TRBV20-1
d_call: TRBD1
j_call: TRBJ1-4
cdr3_aa: CSALTGINEKLFF
cdr3_nt: TGCAGTGCGTTGACAGGGATTAATGAAAAACTGTTTTTT

clone_size: -
v_call: TRBV15
d_call: -
j_call: TRBJ1-1
cdr3_aa: CATSRDDRVTEAFF
cdr3_nt: TGTGCCACCAGCAGAGACGACCGCGTCACTGAAGCTTTCTTT

clone_size: few
v_call: TRBV4-1
d_call: TRBD1
j_call: TRBJ1-2
cdr3_aa: CASSQGWDRLNYGYTF
cdr3_nt: TGCGCCAGCAGCCAAGGGTGGGACAGGCTTAACTATGGCTACACCTTC

clone_size: -
v_call: TRBV19
d_call: -
j_call: TRBJ1-4
cdr3_aa: CASSPAGEKLFF
cdr3_nt: TGTGCCAGTAGTCCGGCAGGGGAAAAACTGTTTTTT

clone_size: many
v_call: TRBV5-1
d_call: -
j_call: TRBJ2-2
cdr3_aa: CASSLDRANTGELFF
cdr3_nt: TGCGCCAGCAGCTTGGACAGGGCGAACACCGGGGAGCTGTTTTTT

clone_size: few
v_call: TRBV7-2
d_call: -
j_call: TRBJ2-5
cdr3_aa: CASSHYQETQYF
cdr3_nt: TGTGCCAGCAGCCACTACCAAGAGACCCAGTACTTC

clone_size: few
v_call: TRBV7-2
d_call: -
j_call: TRBJ2-4
cdr3_aa: CASSLVGAQNIQYF
cdr3_nt: TGTGCCAGCAGCCTGGTGGGGGCTCAAAACATTCAGTACTTC

clone_size: few
v_call: TRBV28
d_call: -
j_call: TRBJ1-1
cdr3_aa: CASLRTTEAFF
cdr3_nt: TGTGCCAGCCTCAGGACCACTGAAGCTTTCTTT

clone_size: few
v_call: TRBV5-1
d_call: -
j_call: TRBJ1-1
cdr3_aa: CASSLVGGGKENTEAFF
cdr3_nt: TGCGCCAGCAGCTTGGTGGGCGGAGGAAAGGAAAACACTGAAGCTTTCTTT

clone_size: -
v_call: TRBV6-5
d_call: -
j_call: TRBJ2-3
cdr3_aa: CASTDSTDTQYF
cdr3_nt: TGTGCCAGCACAGACAGCACAGATACGCAGTATTTT